Below, 27 T cell receptor beta chains from the same sample are listed, as sequenced in a study of identical twins. Each CDR3 protein is one row after TCRdb ran MiXCR on the 5' RACE reads. The data hold roughly 1,500,000 distinct CDR3 sequences, with more than 30% observed a single time. Sequenced material: cord blood. Every receptor here comes from a newborn girl in good health.

This clonotype appeared a few times. The chain links TRBV4-1 to TRBJ2-1; D call uncertain. CDR1 is MGHRA and CDR2 is YSYEKL in the germline V gene. V was cut by 1 base and J by 8 bases, with 6 bases left in between. This CDR3 comprises 12 residues. The CDR3 here is CASSQVGYEQFF. In DNA, the CDR3 is TGCGCCAGCAGCCAAGTGGGCTATGAGCAGTTCTTC.

J is TRBJ2-3 and V is TRBV28; a weak D match, TRBD2 (6 bases). V lost 7 bases and J 3 bases, leaving 14 bases between the germline ends. CDR1 and CDR2 from the germline V gene are MDHEN and SYDVKM. The CDR3 totals 14 residues. CDR3: CASNPGGTTDTQYF. For the CDR3, the DNA is TGTGCCAGCAATCCCGGCGGGACGACAGATACGCAGTATTTT.

This clonotype came up a few times. The chain links TRBV9 to TRBJ2-7; maybe TRBD1 (6 bases). Looked up from germline, CDR1 is SGDLS and CDR2 is YYNGEE. V lost 5 bases and J 2 bases, leaving 17 bases between the germline ends. There are 15 residues in the CDR3. The CDR3 sequence: CASSPSQGQPYEQYF. The CDR3 bases are TGTGCCAGCAGTCCCAGCCAAGGACAGCCCTACGAGCAGTACTTC. The full variable domain, with the rest looked up from reference TRBV9 and TRBJ2-7, is DSGVTQTPKHLITATGQRVTLRCSPRSGDLSVYWYQQSLDQGLQFLIQYYNGEERAKGNILERFSAQQFPDLHSELNLSSLELGDSALYFCASSPSQGQPYEQYFGPGTRLTVT.

This sequence joins TRBV11-2 and TRBJ2-5; D is uncertain. Trimming left V 1 base short and J 11 bases short, with 26 bases between. The CDR3 consists of 17 residues. CDR1 SGHAT and CDR2 FQNNGV come from the germline V gene. This chain's CDR3 is CASSLGLFLGKHNEQYF. CDR3 DNA sequence: TGTGCCAGCAGCTTAGGTCTTTTTCTGGGAAAGCACAATGAGCAGTACTTC.

A single count supports this clonotype. The chain recombines TRBV6-6 with TRBJ2-7; D gene unclear. The CDR3 spans 12 residues. V was trimmed by 7 bases and J by 7 bases, leaving 14 bases between them. Looked up from germline, CDR1 is MNHNY and CDR2 is SVGAGI (reference sequence). The CDR3 DNA reads as TGTGCCAGCACACAGAAAACCAATGAGCAGTACTTC. Encoded protein: CASTQKTNEQYF.

CDR3 sequence reads: CASSVGGAGRSGNTIYF. The CDR3 DNA follows: TGTGCCAGCAGCGTAGGGGGGGCAGGACGCTCTGGAAACACCATATATTTT. The chain recombines TRBV9 with TRBJ1-3, with a weak D call TRBD1 (6 bases). V shed 0 bases and J shed 0 bases, with 13 bases lying between them. CDR3 length equals 17 residues. Looked up from germline, CDR1 is SGDLS and CDR2 is YYNGEE.

This clonotype was seen a handful of times. The CDR3 spells CATSSLSTGTNEKLFF. The CDR3 bases are TGTGCCACCAGCAGTCTGTCGACAGGGACTAATGAAAAACTGTTTTTT. This chain uses TRBV15 with TRBJ1-4; TRBD1 matches at 7 bases. Germline V lookup: CDR1 LNHNV, CDR2 YYDKDF (reference sequence). The trim removed 3 bases at V and 2 bases at J, leaving 6 bases unmatched. This CDR3 has 16 amino acids.

The chain employs TRBV6-5 and TRBJ2-7, with 11 bases identical to TRBD2. Germline V gives CDR1 MNHEY, CDR2 SVGAGI. The CDR3 has 18 residues. J lost 2 bases, V lost 2 bases, and 11 bases had no gene match. The CDR3: CASSYGTPNSGRAYEQYF. In DNA, the CDR3 is TGTGCCAGCAGTTACGGCACGCCAAATAGCGGGAGGGCCTACGAGCAGTACTTC.

The rearrangement joins TRBV4-1 to TRBJ2-4; D not certain. The J call may be wrong; the DNA end is better matched by TRBJ2-7. CDR3 length: 15 residues. From germline, CDR1 is MGHRA and CDR2 YSYEKL. The CDR3 region is CASSQVRAMGYEQYF. CDR3 DNA sequence: TGCGCCAGCAGCCAAGTAAGGGCCATGGGGTACGAGCAGTACTTC.

The rearrangement links TRBV20-1 to TRBJ1-5, with a possible D match to TRBD1 (6 bases). This CDR3 region has 14 residues. The V end was cut by 6 bases, the J end by 0 bases, with 12 bases between. Germline lookup yields CDR1 DFQATT and CDR2 SNEGSKA (reference sequence). The CDR3 is CSALTGYSNQPQHF. CDR3 nucleotide sequence: TGCAGTGCCCTCACAGGGTATAGCAATCAGCCCCAGCATTTT.

In this sample, this clonotype turned up a few times. The chain is built from TRBV6-1 and TRBJ1-2; D is possibly TRBD1 (5 bases). V shed 4 bases and J shed 0 bases, with 9 bases lying between them. Germline CDR1 MNHNS, CDR2 SASEGT. The CDR3 covers 14 residues. This CDR3 is CASSGRTTNYGYTF. For the CDR3, the DNA is TGTGCCAGCAGTGGACGGACAACTAACTATGGCTACACCTTC.

This clonotype has more than one count but fewer than ten. The DNA of the CDR3 is TGCGCCAGCAGCCAAGGGGACGCTAGCGGGTGGACCAAAAACATTCAGTACTTC. It translates to CASSQGDASGWTKNIQYF. The chain uses TRBV4-1 and TRBJ2-4; 8 bases are a match to TRBD2. With 1 base clipped from V and 2 bases from J, the junction kept 10 bases outside the gene matches. This CDR3 has 18 amino acids. Germline V lookup: CDR1 MGHRA, CDR2 YSYEKL.

For this clonotype: Compared with germline, one end of the junction differs, possibly owing to a read error. This chain uses TRBV24-1 with TRBJ2-1, with 8 bases fitting TRBD2. The CDR3 has 13 residues. The germline gives CDR1 KGHDR, CDR2 SFDVKD. The DNA for the CDR3 is TGTGCCACCAGCCCGACTAGCGCCAATGAGCGGTTCTTC. It codes for CATSPTSANERFF.

Many counts were recorded for this clonotype. The chain couples TRBV9 to TRBJ2-7; 9 bases fit TRBD2. In germline, CDR1 is SGDLS, CDR2 YYNGEE. CDR3 length: 22 amino acids. Germline trimming cut 2 bases from V and 5 bases from J; bases unmatched to any gene: 29. The DNA of the CDR3 is TGTGCCAGCAGCGTTGCCCGCCCCGATCAAAGGCACCCGGGACTAGCTCGCCACGAGCAGTACTTC. This gives the protein CASSVARPDQRHPGLARHEQYF.

This clonotype has only a few counts. An end of the junction does not agree with germline; a read error may underlie this. V and J are TRBV6-5 and TRBJ2-1; D unresolved. The CDR3 runs 12 residues. Germline loops: CDR1 MNHEY, CDR2 SVGAGI. Here the CDR3 DNA reads TGTGCCGGCAGTTACTCGTACAATGAGCAGTTCTTC. Translating gives CAGSYSYNEQFF.

In its sample, this clonotype was seen a few times. The V call is TRBV20-1, the J call TRBJ2-1; D gene unclear. V lost 1 base and J lost 8, with 9 bases in between. Germline V gene sequence: CDR1 DFQATT, CDR2 SNEGSKA (reference sequence). CDR3 length: 12 residues. CDR3 sequence reads: CSARARRYEQFF. The CDR3 bases are TGCAGTGCTAGAGCCCGGCGGTATGAGCAGTTCTTC.

This clonotype was observed at least ten times. The V gene is TRBV20-1, the J gene TRBJ1-2, with D hard to call. Germline V gene sequence: CDR1 DFQATT, CDR2 SNEGSKA (reference sequence). The ends were cut back, 3 bases at V and 4 bases at J, with 6 bases in the middle. The CDR3 length is 11 residues. CDR3 protein: CSARSGYGYTF. The CDR3 DNA is TGCAGTGCTAGGTCTGGCTATGGCTACACCTTC.

V gene TRBV7-6 combines with J gene TRBJ1-1; D is unclear. Germline CDR1 and CDR2: SGHVS and FNYEAQ. There are 15 residues in the CDR3. V was trimmed by 0 bases and J by 0 bases, leaving 8 bases between them. The CDR3 sequence: CASSLAAGVNTEAFF. CDR3 sequence (DNA): TGTGCCAGCAGCTTAGCGGCAGGAGTGAACACTGAAGCTTTCTTT.

This clonotype was counted a few times. The chain carries TRBV3-1 and TRBJ2-5; D may be TRBD1 or TRBD2 (5 bases each). CDR1 LGHDT and CDR2 YNNKEL come from the germline V gene (reference sequence). V was shortened by 0 bases and J by 0 bases, with 8 bases between the two germline ends. The length of the CDR3 is 15 residues. CDR3: CASSQDWGYQETQYF. CDR3 coding DNA: TGTGCCAGCAGCCAAGACTGGGGGTACCAAGAGACCCAGTACTTC.

The CDR3 region has the DNA TGTGCCAGCAGCCATGCGACAGGGGGGTACACTGAAGCTTTCTTT. Its translation is CASSHATGGYTEAFF. The V and J genes are TRBV9 and TRBJ1-1, with 9 bases that match TRBD1. Germline assignment: CDR1 SGDLS and CDR2 YYNGEE. V gave up 4 bases and J gave up 3 bases; unmatched junction bases: 7. CDR3 length: 15 residues.

This clonotype was found a few times. The chain joins TRBV5-1 to TRBJ1-1, with D tentatively TRBD1 (6 bases). V lost 5 bases to trimming and J lost 0 bases, with 11 bases between them. The CDR3 runs 14 residues. In germline, CDR1 is SGHRS, CDR2 YFSETQ. CDR3 amino acids: CASSFDRLNTEAFF. CDR3 nucleotide sequence: TGCGCCAGCAGTTTTGACAGGTTGAACACTGAAGCTTTCTTT.

The table lists this clonotype with a few counts. The chain recombines TRBV5-1 with TRBJ1-2; the D is unclear. The germline CDR1 and CDR2 sequences are SGHRS and YFSETQ. V lost 2 bases and J 4 bases, leaving 21 bases between the germline ends. The CDR3 is 17 residues long. CDR3 amino acids: CASSFSSPGELGYGYTF. The CDR3 region has the DNA TGCGCCAGCAGCTTCTCGTCCCCCGGGGAGCTAGGCTATGGCTACACCTTC.

This clonotype showed up just a few times. The chain carries TRBV6-5 and TRBJ1-6, with 7 bases that match TRBD1. Looked up from germline, CDR1 is MNHEY and CDR2 is SVGAGI. The CDR3 spans 16 residues. The junction had 13 bases not matched to a gene; V was cut back by 6 bases and J by 8 bases. The CDR3 protein is CASSPFLGTVDSPLHF. Written as DNA, the CDR3 is TGTGCCAGCAGCCCCTTCTTAGGGACAGTGGATTCACCCCTCCACTTT.

This clonotype was recorded a few times. With a much larger clone just one base away, this may be a read error. V and J are TRBV7-9 and TRBJ2-4; TRBD1 matches at 12 bases. Germline assignment: CDR1 SEHNR and CDR2 FQNEAQ (reference sequence). V dropped 6 bases and J dropped 5; count of bases not matched to a gene: 5. This CDR3 contains 15 residues. CDR3 sequence: CASSLGQGAQNIQYF. The CDR3 bases are TGTGCCAGCAGTTTGGGACAGGGGGCCCAAAACATTCAGTACTTC.

The J gene is TRBJ1-4, the V gene TRBV3-1; 9 nucleotides line up with TRBD1. CDR1 and CDR2 from the germline V gene are LGHDT and YNNKEL (reference sequence). The CDR3 is 17 amino acids. V lost 4 bases and J lost 0; bases outside the gene matches: 6. CDR3 coding DNA: TGTGCCAGCAGCCCACTGACAGGGGGTGCAACTAATGAAAAACTGTTTTTT. Amino acids: CASSPLTGGATNEKLFF.

This clonotype was detected only a few times. The V call is TRBV4-2, the J call TRBJ2-3, with 13 bases identical to TRBD2. CDR1 and CDR2 from the germline V gene are LGHNA and YNFKEQ. Unmatched junction bases numbered 6, after V lost 2 bases and J lost 4 bases. The CDR3 has 17 amino acids. CDR3 sequence reads: CASSQSTSGRGADTQYF. In DNA, the CDR3 is TGTGCCAGCAGCCAAAGTACTAGCGGGAGGGGAGCAGATACGCAGTATTTT.

This chain joins TRBV2 and TRBJ1-2; TRBD1 is a possible D gene (5 bases). Looked up from germline, CDR1 is SNHLY and CDR2 is FYNNEI. The CDR3 is 13 amino acids. The V gene lost 5 bases and the J gene lost 5 bases, with 12 bases spanning the gap. CDR3 amino acids: CASSLDTLYGYTF. For the CDR3, the DNA is TGTGCCAGCAGTTTGGACACCCTTTATGGCTACACCTTC.